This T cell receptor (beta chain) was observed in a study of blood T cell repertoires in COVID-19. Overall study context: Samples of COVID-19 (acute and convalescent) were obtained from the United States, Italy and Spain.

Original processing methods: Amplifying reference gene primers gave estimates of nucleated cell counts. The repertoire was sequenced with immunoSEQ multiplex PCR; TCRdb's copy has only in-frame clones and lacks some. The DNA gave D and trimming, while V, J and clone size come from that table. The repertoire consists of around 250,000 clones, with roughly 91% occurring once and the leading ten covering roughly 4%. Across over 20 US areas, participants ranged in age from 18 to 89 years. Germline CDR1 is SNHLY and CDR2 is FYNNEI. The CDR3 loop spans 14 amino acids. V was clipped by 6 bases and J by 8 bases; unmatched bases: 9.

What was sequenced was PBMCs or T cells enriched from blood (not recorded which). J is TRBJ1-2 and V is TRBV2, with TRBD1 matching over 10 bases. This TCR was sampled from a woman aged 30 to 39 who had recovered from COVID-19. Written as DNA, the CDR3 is TGTGCCAGCAGAATCCGGGACAGGGGACAGGGCTACACCTTC. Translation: CASRIRDRGQGYTF.